The T cell receptor (beta chain) under discussion was sequenced for a study of blood T cell repertoires in COVID-19. TCRdb keeps only in-frame clones here, not all; method: immunoSEQ multiplex PCR. Of about 82,000 clones listed, around 80% were seen once; the top ten hold approximately 40%. The germline V gene has CDR1 MNHEY and CDR2 SVGAGI. CDR3 length: 13 amino acids. Trimming stripped 4 bases from V and 8 bases from J, with 12 bases between. This clone was recorded only once. Sequenced material: peripheral blood. The gene calls are TRBV6-5 and TRBJ2-1; no definite D call. The receptor comes from a man aged 55 to 70 with COVID-19, enrolled during active disease. In DNA form, the CDR3 reads TGTGCCAGCAGTTCCTTTGACTTGTATGAGCAGTTCTTC. Translation: CASSSFDLYEQFF.